The clone carrying this T cell receptor (beta chain) was counted only a few times. Symptom resolution, clearance, or two negative PCRs marked the recovered donors of Cohort 3. This sample is drawn from a study of blood T cell repertoires in COVID-19. In the study overall: Some COVID-19 samples were acute and others convalescent; all came from the United States, Italy and Spain.

In the authors' methods: Scientists estimated how many nucleated cells there were by amplifying reference gene primers. Sequencing was performed with immunoSEQ multiplex PCR; in TCRdb, only in-frame clones are kept and a portion is missing. V, J and clone size derive from that table, while D and trimming were established from the DNA sequence. This table has roughly 300,000 clones, more than 85% appearing once. Germline V lookup: CDR1 SGHNT, CDR2 YYREEE (reference sequence). J gave up 2 bases and V 2 bases, and 1 base lay outside the gene matches. The CDR3 is made up of 14 amino acids. The genes are TRBV5-4 and TRBJ2-1, with 7 nucleotides matching TRBD1. This clonotype originated in a woman between 25 and 40 years old who had recovered from COVID-19. Input material: PBMCs or T cells enriched from blood (not recorded which). The CDR3 spells CASSFGTAYNEQFF. The CDR3 coding sequence is TGTGCCAGCAGCTTTGGGACAGCCTACAATGAGCAGTTCTTC.